This TCR beta chain was sequenced during a study of control samples from healthy donors and cancer patients (dated by TCRdb to the early 2020s). Regarding this clone: No cognate antigen has been identified for it. Qualities for individual bases were not recorded, and no much larger clone is one base off.

To prepare the library, the immunoSEQ multiplex PCR assay was applied. The clones in this table, taken by TCRdb from immuneACCESS, are in-frame only. Not every clone is retained; where verified, under half of the shortfall comes from an unresolved V gene, and the cause of the rest is unknown. The sample has more than 110,000 clones on record, about nine tenths of them singletons. Roughly 9% of the sample goes to the ten largest clones. Trimming at the junction amounts to 2 bases on V and 2 bases on J, and the germline ends lie 13 bases apart. CDR3 length: 16 amino acids, cysteine to phenylalanine. The read is trimmed to its CDR3 DNA, 48 bases read in frame from base 1. CDR1 SNHLY and CDR2 FYNNEI were looked up in the germline V gene.

This TCR was recovered from a woman aged 25 to 45 in good health. Specimen: blood. The rearranged chain carries TRBV2 and TRBJ1-5, with TRBD1 tentatively as D gene (5 bases match). The CDR3 reads CASSEQGGYGNQPQHF. The nucleotide sequence is given as TGTGCCAGCAGTGAACAGGGTGGTTATGGCAATCAGCCCCAGCATTTT. This CDR3, with the reference TRBV2 and TRBJ1-5 proteins standing in past its ends, gives the full variable domain EPEVTQTPSHQVTQMGQEVILRCVPISNHLYFYWYRQILGQKVEFLVSFYNNEISEKSEIFDDQFSVERPDGSNFTLKIRSTKLEDSAMYFCASSEQGGYGNQPQHFGDGTRLSIL.